This paragraph reports one TCR beta chain. This clonotype showed up just a few times. Its cognate antigen has yet to be identified. The record has no base qualities; no much larger clone is one base away. The donors were roughly 39 Caucasian individuals from Russia, aged roughly 6 to 90 years, who were systemically healthy. Each donor gave 8 to 10 milliliters of peripheral blood, drawn into EDTA-treated Vacutainer tubes. Ficoll-Paque density-gradient centrifugation was used to isolate PBMCs, with at least 6 million per sample. Total RNA was extracted from PBMCs with Trizol reagent, with at least 5.5 micrograms obtained per sample. Naive CD45RAhigh/CD27high T cell percentages were measured by flow cytometry on a PBMC aliquot from every donor. The data belong to a study of blood T cells in healthy people across ages (dated by TCRdb to 2013 to 2016). Regarding the complete study: Template switching captured roughly one uniquely barcoded TCR beta cDNA molecule per two T cells in model experiments. Two additional independent replicas of 1 million unique cDNA reads from the same blood draw were analyzed for two donors (one aged 18 to 30 and one aged 80 or older). The study measured age-related changes in TCR beta repertoire diversity using deep sequencing normalized with unique cDNA molecular identifiers. The donors were divided into four age groups: young (average approximately 17 years), middle-aged (roughly 40), aged (approximately 62) and long-lived (roughly 88).

The investigation overall reported the following: Total diversity estimates from one million sequenced T cells were considered lower bounds and underestimates. There was a strong correlation between observed TCR beta diversity and the percentage of naive T cells measured by flow cytometry. The CMV infection status of donors was not known, potentially confounding age-related changes in expanded clonotypes. As age increased, observed TCR beta diversity per million T cells dropped in a roughly linear way, and a significant reduction was already evident by age 40. The long-lived group showed more naive CD4+ T cells, fewer expanded clones and increased TCR diversity than the aged group, suggesting age selection. Bulk unsorted PBMC profiling prevented conclusive comparison of naive and antigen-experienced compartments.

The CDR3, cysteine through phenylalanine, is 17 amino acids long. Only CDR3 DNA is held: 51 bases, read in frame from base 1. The V end loses 1 base and the J end loses 3 bases, and a stretch of 18 bases separates them. Sequences SGHTA (CDR1) and FQGTGA (CDR2) are obtained from the germline V gene. The protocol used for the library was 5' RACE. The instrument given in TCRdb is Illumina HiSeq 2500. A second PCR of roughly 6 to 11 cycles was performed with a sample-barcoded 5' primer and a J-beta primer mix. A unique molecular identifier was introduced onto each TCR beta cDNA molecule by a template-switch 5' adaptor carrying 12 random nucleotides. At least 2.5 million CDR3-containing paired-end reads were obtained from each sample. First-strand cDNA synthesis was performed from all RNA using the Mint cDNA synthesis kit, with priming by a TRBC-specific oligonucleotide. Following uracil-DNA glycosylase treatment, all cDNA underwent a first 18-cycle PCR with the universal primers M1SS and BC2_uni_R. Per the source publication's procedure: Each sample was normalized by randomly selecting 1 million high-quality reads, each carrying a distinct molecular identifier. Instead of being binned into consensus sequences, reads with shared molecular identifiers were discarded. MiTCR, with a Q25 quality threshold and the strictest error-elimination algorithm, was used for CDR3 identification, clonotype clustering and error correction. Lower-bound total TCR beta diversity was estimated with a nonparametric unseen species model using Euler transformation. TCRdb handled the public reads itself, with Q25 trimming in fastp and clone calling in MiXCR, and kept productive beta chains. Here each entry gathers all rows of one CDR3 protein and keeps the most common genes and DNA. Here the V and J calls rest on TCRdb's processing, not on the authors' analysis. The sample profile shows over 700,000 distinct CDR3 sequences; roughly 25% of them were found once. Under 10% of the sample is held by the ten biggest clonotypes.

The same sample was also used in a study of T cells of mothers and their children. The other study reports the following: Donors were nine systemically healthy Caucasian individuals: three mothers and their six children. cDNA synthesis used all of the extracted RNA, with roughly 1.5 ug of RNA in each 15 ul reaction. Sample barcodes and 2-4 random nucleotides were added via the M1S primer in the second PCR. Over 9.5 million TCR beta CDR3 reads were obtained for each mother, and millions of reads were obtained for each child. Thymic selection similarly shapes TCR recombination output in related and unrelated pairs, with minor effect from inherited differences. Normalized repertoire overlap was always found to be slightly, but never significantly, higher in related mother-child pairs than in unrelated mother-child pairs. With a sensitivity of approximately 92 clones per million clonotypes, no persistent microchimeric T cell clones were detected. In the study, deep NGS was used to compare the TCR beta repertoires of mothers and children, and features distinguishing related mother-child pairs from unrelated individuals were sought. The mean age was 40 +/- 4 years for the mothers and approximately 11 +/- 4 years for the children. After adapter ligation was performed with NEBNext reagents, the libraries were sequenced on an Illumina HiSeq 2000 with 100+100 nt paired-end reads. To avoid cross-contamination, the mother libraries and the child libraries were prepared a month apart and sequenced in separate runs. Between 500,000 and 2,000,000 distinct TCR beta clonotypes were identified per donor. Naive TCR beta clonotypes were estimated from low-frequency clonotypes matched to each donor's FACS-determined naive share, without sorting.

The sequence came from a boy younger than 18 in good health. The chain is made from TRBV7-3 and TRBJ1-1; too little of a D gene remains to name it. The sample was blood. The CDR3 region: CASSLNGGVGGDTEAFF. Here is the DNA: TGTGCCAGCAGCTTAAATGGCGGGGTGGGCGGGGACACTGAAGCTTTCTTT. The reference TRBV7-3 and TRBJ1-1 proteins fill in what lies around the CDR3, so the full variable domain reads GAGVSQTPSNKVTEKGKYVELRCDPISGHTALYWYRQSLGQGPEFLIYFQGTGAADDSGLPNDRFFAVRPEGSVSTLKIQRTERGDSAVYLCASSLNGGVGGDTEAFFGQGTRLTVV.